Listed here are 4 T cell receptor beta chains from one sample, sequenced in a study of lymphopenia after photon versus proton radiotherapy (dated by TCRdb to the late 2010s). Receptors were amplified or captured by the immunoSEQ multiplex PCR assay. The clones in this table, taken by TCRdb from immuneACCESS, are in-frame only. Not every clone is retained; where verified, under half of the shortfall comes from an unresolved V gene, and the cause of the rest is unknown. The sample table shows around 160,000 clones, and approximately 86% are seen once. The top ten hold roughly 4.7% of the sample. The sequences come from peripheral blood, collected from a patient treated with photon-based radiotherapy. The receptors stem from a man aged 45 to 65 with gastric cancer.

The J gene is TRBJ2-1, the V gene TRBV6-6, with 14 bases aligning to TRBD2. This CDR3 region has 15 residues. The germline V gene has CDR1 MNHNY and CDR2 SVGAGI (reference sequence). The junction had 10 bases not matched to a gene; V was cut back by 6 bases and J by 12 bases. The CDR3 sequence is CASSPGTSGRGGQFF. The CDR3 DNA follows: TGTGCCAGCAGCCCCGGGACTAGCGGGAGAGGGGGGCAGTTCTTC.

This clone has a single count. V gene TRBV10-2 combines with J gene TRBJ1-2, with 8 bases fitting TRBD1. Germline V gives CDR1 WSHSY, CDR2 SAAADI. The CDR3 has 14 residues. After removal of 4 bases from V and 7 bases from J, the junction contained 8 bases not matched to a gene. CDR3 amino acids: CASSGQGADGGYTF. Here the CDR3 DNA reads TGCGCCAGCAGTGGCCAGGGGGCGGATGGTGGCTACACCTTC.

This chain uses TRBV6-6 with TRBJ1-5; tentatively, D is TRBD1 (5 bases). The V end lost 6 bases, the J end lost 3 bases, and 18 bases lay between the germline ends. Germline CDR1 MNHNY, CDR2 SVGAGI (reference sequence). There are 16 residues in the CDR3. The CDR3 DNA follows: TGTGCCAGCAGGACGGGGGGAGGCCACTACAATCAGCCCCAGCATTTT. Its translation is CASRTGGGHYNQPQHF.

This chain links TRBV7-2 with TRBJ2-1; D is perhaps TRBD2 (6 bases). CDR1 SGHTA and CDR2 FQGNSA come from the germline V gene. The CDR3 spans 17 residues. The V gene lost 5 bases and the J gene lost 3 bases, with 20 bases spanning the gap. The CDR3 nucleotides are TGTGCCAGCAGCCCCACCGGGACTTCCTCTTACTACAATGAGCAGTTCTTC. Translation gives CASSPTGTSSYYNEQFF.